The T cell receptor beta chain described here comes from a study of blood T cell repertoires in COVID-19. V lost 4 bases, J lost 8 bases, and 11 bases lay in between. Looked up from germline, CDR1 is MNHEY and CDR2 is SMNVEV (reference sequence). The CDR3 loop spans 12 amino acids. Produced via immunoSEQ multiplex PCR; TCRdb's table is partial and in-frame only. The sample holds around 80,000 clones, about 80% seen once. The chain employs TRBV27 and TRBJ1-2; D is perhaps TRBD1 (5 bases). This receptor was identified in a woman aged 65 to 85 with acute or convalescent COVID-19. The sample consisted of peripheral blood. The CDR3 DNA is TGTGCCAGCAGTTCCTTCCGGGGGGGCTACACCTTC. This gives the protein CASSSFRGGYTF.